A single sample gave rise to the 3 T cell receptor beta chains below, sequenced in a study of cytomegalovirus exposure and HLA in healthy donors. PCR involved 60 Vbeta and 13 Jbeta primers. Sequencing was performed with immunoSEQ multiplex PCR; in TCRdb, only in-frame clones are kept and a portion is missing. This table holds around 38,000 clones, 66% found once. Sample: PBMCs. These receptors originate from a man in his fifties in good health and CMV-seropositive.

The chain employs TRBV4-1 and TRBJ2-5; 9 bases are a match to TRBD2. CDR3 size: 16 residues. V lost 1 base and J lost 2; bases outside the gene matches: 5. Germline CDR1 MGHRA, CDR2 YSYEKL. The CDR3 bases are TGCGCCAGCAGCCAAGCGGCGGGGGGGTTTCAAGAGACCCAGTACTTC. Encoded protein: CASSQAAGGFQETQYF.

The J gene is TRBJ2-7, the V gene TRBV11-1; unclear D gene. Germline assignment: CDR1 SGHAT and CDR2 FQDESV (reference sequence). Trimming stripped 5 bases from V and 3 bases from J, with 8 bases between. The CDR3 has 12 residues. The CDR3 region is CASSPSLYEQYF. Here the CDR3 DNA reads TGTGCCAGCAGCCCGAGCCTCTACGAGCAGTACTTC.

V gene TRBV10-3 combines with J gene TRBJ2-1; the match to TRBD1 covers 10 bases. Germline V CDR1 and CDR2: ENHRY, SYGVKD. V shed 3 bases and J 7 bases; nucleotides not matched to a gene: 6. The CDR3 is 15 residues long. DNA of the CDR3: TGTGCCATCAGTGATCCGGGACAGGGGCATAATGAGCAGTTCTTC. Translating it yields CAISDPGQGHNEQFF.